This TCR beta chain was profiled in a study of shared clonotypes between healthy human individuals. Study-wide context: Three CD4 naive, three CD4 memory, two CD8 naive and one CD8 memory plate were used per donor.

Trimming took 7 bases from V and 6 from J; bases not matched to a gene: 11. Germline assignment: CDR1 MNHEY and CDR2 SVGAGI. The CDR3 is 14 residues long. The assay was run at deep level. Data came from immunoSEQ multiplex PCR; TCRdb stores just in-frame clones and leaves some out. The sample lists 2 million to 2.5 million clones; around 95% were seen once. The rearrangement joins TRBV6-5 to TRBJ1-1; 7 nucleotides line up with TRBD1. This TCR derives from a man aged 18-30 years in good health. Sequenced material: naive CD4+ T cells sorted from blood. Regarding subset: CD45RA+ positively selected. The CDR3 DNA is TGTGCCAGCACCGACAGGGCCCGAATGGCTGAAGCTTTCTTT. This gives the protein CASTDRARMAEAFF.